This T cell receptor beta chain stems from a study of blood T cells in healthy people across ages. This clonotype appeared a few times. Its specificity is not known. Regarding the study as a whole: Older individuals had lower TCR beta diversity per million T cells (the decline was roughly linear).

PCR was performed a second time for roughly 7 to 11 cycles using a sample-barcoded 5' primer and a J-beta primer mix. MiXCR, run by TCRdb on the 5' RACE reads, gives a single entry per CDR3 protein. The sample yields some 850,000 distinct CDR3 sequences, around a quarter seen once. The CDR3 totals 15 residues. V was cut by 0 bases and J by 4 bases, with 11 bases left in between. Looked up from germline, CDR1 is MGHRA and CDR2 is YSYEKL. The data also belong to a second study, concerning T cells of mothers and their children. As that study records: Maternal samples each gave over 9.5 million TCR beta CDR3 reads, and child samples approximately 3 million each. Unrelated mother-child pairs always had slightly, but never significantly, lower normalized overlap than related pairs.

This chain joins TRBV4-1 and TRBJ2-3, with D tentatively TRBD1 (5 bases). This TCR came from a boy between 10 and 17 years old in good health. Sequencing was carried out using blood. CDR3 protein: CASSQEKGFADTQYF. The CDR3 bases are TGCGCCAGCAGCCAAGAAAAGGGGTTCGCAGATACGCAGTATTTT.